This T cell receptor beta chain comes out of a study of CD8 T cells in ankylosing spondylitis. Using quantitative 5'-RACE with molecular barcodes, the authors made TCR beta libraries. MiXCR, run by TCRdb on the 5' RACE reads, gives a single entry per CDR3 protein. This sample has some 800,000 distinct CDR3 sequences, with approximately 10% found just once. Notes on this clonotype: Antigen: not known.

The V gene's germline CDR1 is SGHKS and CDR2 YYEKEE (reference sequence). This CDR3 is built from 18 residues. The V segment lost 4 bases and the J segment 2 bases; nucleotides outside the gene matches: 13. Findings and caveats of the study: Disease-linked clones reportedly showed significant enrichment in matched ankylosing spondylitis synovial fluid. Past studies reported some motif variants in reactive arthritis synovial fluid and blood. Peripheral blood samples showed relatively rare disease-linked clones, and these clones were CD8+. Characteristic of ankylosing spondylitis blood, it appeared, was a TCR beta motif comprising several highly homologous variants.

The J gene is TRBJ2-2, the V gene TRBV5-5; TRBD1 matches 8 bases. Sequencing used blood, either unsorted or a sorted T cell fraction (not recorded which). This receptor was taken from a male donor with ankylosing spondylitis. DNA of the CDR3: TGTGCCAGCAGCCGAGAGTTGGGGACAGGACTTAACACCGGGGAGCTGTTTTTT. It yields the protein CASSRELGTGLNTGELFF.